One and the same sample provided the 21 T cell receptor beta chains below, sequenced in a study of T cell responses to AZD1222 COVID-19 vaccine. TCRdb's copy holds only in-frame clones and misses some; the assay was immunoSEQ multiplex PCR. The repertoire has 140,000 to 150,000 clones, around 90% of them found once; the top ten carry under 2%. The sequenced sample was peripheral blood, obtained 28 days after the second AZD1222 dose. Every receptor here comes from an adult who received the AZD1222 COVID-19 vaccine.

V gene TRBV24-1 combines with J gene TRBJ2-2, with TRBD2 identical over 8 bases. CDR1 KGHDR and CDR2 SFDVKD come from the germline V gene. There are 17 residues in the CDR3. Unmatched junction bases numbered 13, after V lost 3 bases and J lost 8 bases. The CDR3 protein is CATSDGFPGGPAGELFF. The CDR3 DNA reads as TGTGCCACCAGTGATGGGTTTCCGGGAGGGCCTGCTGGGGAGCTGTTTTTT.

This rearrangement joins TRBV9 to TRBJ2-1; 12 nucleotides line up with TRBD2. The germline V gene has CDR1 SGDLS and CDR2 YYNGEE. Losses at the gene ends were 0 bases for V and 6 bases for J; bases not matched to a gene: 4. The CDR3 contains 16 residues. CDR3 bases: TGTGCCAGCAGCGTAGTTGGGACTAGCGGGTTCAATGAGCAGTTCTTC. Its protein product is CASSVVGTSGFNEQFF.

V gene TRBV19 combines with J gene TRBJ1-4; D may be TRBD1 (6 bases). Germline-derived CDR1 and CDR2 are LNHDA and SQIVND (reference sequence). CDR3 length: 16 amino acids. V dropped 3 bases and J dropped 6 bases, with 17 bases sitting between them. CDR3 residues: CASSMGGQGHYEKLFF. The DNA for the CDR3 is TGTGCCAGTAGTATGGGGGGGCAGGGGCACTATGAAAAACTGTTTTTT.

Written as DNA, the CDR3 is TGCAGTGCTAGTCCCACAGGGGAAATTGGAAACACCATATATTTT. Amino acids: CSASPTGEIGNTIYF. The rearrangement links TRBV20-1 to TRBJ1-3; 7 bases align to TRBD1. V dropped 3 bases and J dropped 3; count of bases not matched to a gene: 8. Per the germline V gene, CDR1 is DFQATT and CDR2 is SNEGSKA (reference sequence). This CDR3 contains 15 residues.

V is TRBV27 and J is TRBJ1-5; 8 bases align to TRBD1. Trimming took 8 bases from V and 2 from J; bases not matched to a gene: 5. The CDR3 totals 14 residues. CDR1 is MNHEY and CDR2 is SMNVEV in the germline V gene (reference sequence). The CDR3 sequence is CASRTTGGNQPQHF. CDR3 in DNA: TGTGCCAGCCGTACGACAGGGGGCAATCAGCCCCAGCATTTT.

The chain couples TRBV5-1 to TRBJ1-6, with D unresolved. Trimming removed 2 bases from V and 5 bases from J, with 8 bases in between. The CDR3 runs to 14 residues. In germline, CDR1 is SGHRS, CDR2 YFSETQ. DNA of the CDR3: TGCGCCAGCAGCTTTTCATATCATAATTCACCCCTCCACTTT. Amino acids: CASSFSYHNSPLHF.

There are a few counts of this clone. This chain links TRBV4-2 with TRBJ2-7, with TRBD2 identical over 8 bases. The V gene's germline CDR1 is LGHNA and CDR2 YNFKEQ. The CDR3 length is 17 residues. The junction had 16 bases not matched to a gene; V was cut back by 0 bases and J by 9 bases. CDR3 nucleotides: TGTGCCAGCAGCCAAGATCTGTACGGAGCTAGCGGGTTCACGCAGTACTTC. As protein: CASSQDLYGASGFTQYF.

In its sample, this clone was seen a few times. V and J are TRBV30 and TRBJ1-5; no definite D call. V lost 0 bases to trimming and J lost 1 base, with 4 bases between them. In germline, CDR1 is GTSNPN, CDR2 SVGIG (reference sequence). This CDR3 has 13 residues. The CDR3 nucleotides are TGTGCCTGGAGTGTACAGAGCAATCAGCCCCAGCATTTT. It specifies CAWSVQSNQPQHF.

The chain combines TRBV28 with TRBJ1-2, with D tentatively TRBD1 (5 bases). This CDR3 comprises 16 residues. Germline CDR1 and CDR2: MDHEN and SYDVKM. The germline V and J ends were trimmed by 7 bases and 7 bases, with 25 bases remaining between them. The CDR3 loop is CASTPPSGPLTGGYTF. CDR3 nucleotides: TGTGCCAGCACCCCCCCCTCAGGACCGCTAACAGGTGGCTACACCTTC.

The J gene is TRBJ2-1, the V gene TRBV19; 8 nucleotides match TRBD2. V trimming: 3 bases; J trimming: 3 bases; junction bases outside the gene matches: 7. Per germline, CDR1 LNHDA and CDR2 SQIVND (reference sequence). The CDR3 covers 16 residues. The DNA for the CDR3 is TGTGCCAGTAGTATGTTCGGACTAGCAGTCTACAATGAGCAGTTCTTC. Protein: CASSMFGLAVYNEQFF.

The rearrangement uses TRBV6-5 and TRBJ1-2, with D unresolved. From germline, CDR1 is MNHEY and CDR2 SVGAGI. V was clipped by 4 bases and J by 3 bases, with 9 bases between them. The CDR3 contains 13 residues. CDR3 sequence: CASSFEGYYGYTF. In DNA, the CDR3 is TGTGCCAGCAGTTTTGAGGGCTACTATGGCTACACCTTC.

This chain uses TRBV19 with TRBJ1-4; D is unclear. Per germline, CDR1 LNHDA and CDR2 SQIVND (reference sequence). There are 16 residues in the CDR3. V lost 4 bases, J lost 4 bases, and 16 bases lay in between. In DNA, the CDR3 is TGTGCCAGTAGTACCCGCCGCCAACGGTATAATGAAAAACTGTTTTTT. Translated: CASSTRRQRYNEKLFF.

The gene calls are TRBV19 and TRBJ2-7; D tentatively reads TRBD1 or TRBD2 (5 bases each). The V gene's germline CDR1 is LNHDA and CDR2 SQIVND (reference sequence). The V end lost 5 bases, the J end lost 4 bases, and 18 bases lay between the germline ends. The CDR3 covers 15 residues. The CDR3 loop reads CASSLGDRSIYEQYF. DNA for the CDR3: TGTGCCAGTAGTTTGGGGGACCGCTCGATTTACGAGCAGTACTTC.

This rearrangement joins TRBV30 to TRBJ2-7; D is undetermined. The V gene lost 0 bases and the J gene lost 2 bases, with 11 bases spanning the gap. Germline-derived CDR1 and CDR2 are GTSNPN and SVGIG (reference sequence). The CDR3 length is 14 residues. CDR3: CAWSVSQSTYEQYF. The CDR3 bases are TGTGCCTGGAGTGTAAGTCAGTCCACCTACGAGCAGTACTTC.

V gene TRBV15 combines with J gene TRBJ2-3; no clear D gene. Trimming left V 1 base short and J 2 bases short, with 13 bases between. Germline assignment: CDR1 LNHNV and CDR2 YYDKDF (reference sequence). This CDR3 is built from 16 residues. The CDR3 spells CATSRVPRGYTDTQYF. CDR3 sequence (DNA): TGTGCCACCAGCAGAGTCCCCCGTGGGTACACAGATACGCAGTATTTT.

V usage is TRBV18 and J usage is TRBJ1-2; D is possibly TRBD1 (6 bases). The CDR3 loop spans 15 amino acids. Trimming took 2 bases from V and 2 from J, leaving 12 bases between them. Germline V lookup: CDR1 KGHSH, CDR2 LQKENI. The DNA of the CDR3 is TGTGCCAGCTCACCAGGGCGAGACAGGAACTATGGCTACACCTTC. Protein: CASSPGRDRNYGYTF.

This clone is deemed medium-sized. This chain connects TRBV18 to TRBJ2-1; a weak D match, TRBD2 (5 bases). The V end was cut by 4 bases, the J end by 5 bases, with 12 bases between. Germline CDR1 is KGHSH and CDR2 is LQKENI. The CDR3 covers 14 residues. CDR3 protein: CASSRYEGDNEQFF. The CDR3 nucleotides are TGTGCCAGCTCACGATACGAGGGTGACAATGAGCAGTTCTTC.

The CDR3 sequence is CASSQDEGSGRRTGELFF. The CDR3 DNA is TGCGCCAGCAGCCAAGATGAGGGCAGCGGGAGGAGGACCGGGGAGCTGTTTTTT. The V call is TRBV4-3, the J call TRBJ2-2; 9 bases are a match to TRBD2. V was pared by 0 bases and J by 5 bases, with 10 bases of the junction left unmatched. The length of the CDR3 is 18 residues. Germline V lookup: CDR1 LGHNA, CDR2 YSLEER.

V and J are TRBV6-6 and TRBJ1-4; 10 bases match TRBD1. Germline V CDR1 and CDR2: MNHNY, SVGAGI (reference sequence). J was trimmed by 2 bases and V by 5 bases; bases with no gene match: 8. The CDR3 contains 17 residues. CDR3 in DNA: TGTGCCAGCAGTCGAAAACGGACAGGGGGTACTAATGAAAAACTGTTTTTT. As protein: CASSRKRTGGTNEKLFF.

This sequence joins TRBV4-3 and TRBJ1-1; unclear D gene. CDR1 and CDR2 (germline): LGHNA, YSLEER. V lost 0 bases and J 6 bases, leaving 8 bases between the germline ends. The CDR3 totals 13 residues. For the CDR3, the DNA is TGCGCCAGCAGCCAAGATTTAGGGTCTGAAGCTTTCTTT. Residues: CASSQDLGSEAFF.

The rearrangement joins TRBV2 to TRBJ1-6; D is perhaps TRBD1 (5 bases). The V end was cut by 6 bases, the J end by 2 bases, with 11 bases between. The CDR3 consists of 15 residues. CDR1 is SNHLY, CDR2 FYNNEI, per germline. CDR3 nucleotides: TGTGCCAGCAGGAGGGGAGAGACCTATAATTCACCCCTCCACTTT. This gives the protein CASRRGETYNSPLHF.